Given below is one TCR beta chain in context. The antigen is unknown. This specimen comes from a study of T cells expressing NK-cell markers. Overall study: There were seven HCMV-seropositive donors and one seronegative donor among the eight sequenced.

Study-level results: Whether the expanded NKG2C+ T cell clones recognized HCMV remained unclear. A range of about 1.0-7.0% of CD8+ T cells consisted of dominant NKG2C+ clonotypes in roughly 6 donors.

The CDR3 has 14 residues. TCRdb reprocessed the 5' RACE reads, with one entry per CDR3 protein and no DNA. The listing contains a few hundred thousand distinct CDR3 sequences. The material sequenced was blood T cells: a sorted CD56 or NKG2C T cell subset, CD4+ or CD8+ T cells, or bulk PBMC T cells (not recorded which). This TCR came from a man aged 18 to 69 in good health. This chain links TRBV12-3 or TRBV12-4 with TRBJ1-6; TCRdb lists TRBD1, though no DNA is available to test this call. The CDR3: CASSRDSPNSPLHF.